This T cell receptor (beta chain) appears in the sequencing data of a study of vaccination effects on CD4 cells after COVID-19 (dated by TCRdb to between 2021 and 2024). For the study in its entirety: Across the study, the median time from the second dose to post-vaccine sampling was 72 days (range 14 to 241). The full study included fewer than eleven COVID-19 convalescent patients and a few SARS-CoV-2-naive healthy vaccine recipients. The Oncomine TCR Beta short-read assay on an Illumina iSeq 100 was used to sequence cultures from other donors in the study. In both COVID-19 convalescent patients and infection-naive vaccine recipients, the study compared SARS-CoV-2 spike-specific CD4+ TCR repertoires from before mRNA vaccination with those from after it.

The library was obtained by the immunoSEQ multiplex PCR assay. TCR beta CDR3 sequencing was performed on DNA from the cultured, isolated CD4+ T cells. On the study's bioinformatics: The analysis removed non-productive TCR sequences, trimmed reads to the CDR3 region, and retained only CDR3s that were 7 or more amino acids long. The MANAFEST web app was used to identify antigen-specific clonotypes by comparing expansion in peptide wells with expansion in reference cultures. Positive clones required FDR<0.05 expansion versus reference and all other wells, odds ratio above 5, and frequency above 0.1% in two replicate wells. A clonotype was called cross-reactive if it was significantly expanded both in SARS-CoV-2 spike wells and in at least one common cold coronavirus spike condition. Levenshtein distance calculated with the stringdist R package was used to assess CDR3 similarity, and unrooted trees were constructed with ape in R 3.6.1. What TCRdb holds here is the immuneACCESS table cut down to in-frame rearrangements. Part of the clones is not present; checked against another copy, under half of the missing clones reflect an unresolved V gene, and the others are unexplained. V and J calls plus clone size are reproduced from that table; the DNA served to infer D and trimming. The sample has tens of thousands of clones on record, 75% to 85% of them singletons. The top ten hold 1.2% of the sample.

Findings and caveats that apply to the study as a whole: In healthy vaccine recipients, vaccine-induced clones were almost all SARS-CoV-2 mono-reactive, with only 1 of 255 cross-reactive with common cold coronaviruses. The study was limited by a small number of convalescent patients, and early post-infection timepoints were lacking. Clones induced by infection and clones induced by vaccination both contracted markedly at late timepoints after vaccination, which fits with T cell responses waning over time.

To identify antigen-specific CD4+ T cell clonotypes by their expansion, the ViraFEST assay first stimulated PBMC with viral peptide pools and then applied TCR sequencing. After 10 to 11 days of culture, CD4+ T cells were isolated with the EasySep CD4+ T cell isolation kit. Two doses of either the BNT162b2 or the mRNA-1273 mRNA SARS-CoV-2 vaccine were administered to participants. Healthy vaccine recipients had no prior SARS-CoV-2 infection, confirmed by negative nucleocapsid antibodies before and after vaccination. About 1.8 million PBMC per well were cultured with 10 ug/ml peptides in IMDM containing 5% human AB serum, approximately 10 IU/ml IL-2 and gentamicin. Half of the culture medium was replaced with fresh IL-2-containing medium on days 3 and 7. Unless noted otherwise, every peptide stimulation condition was grown in triplicate wells. PBMC were separated from whole blood using Ficoll-Paque Plus gradient centrifugation and were then either cryopreserved at -140C or used fresh. The overlapping peptide pools covered the spike proteins of SARS-CoV-2 as well as those of the common cold coronaviruses HCoV-NL63, HCoV-OC43 and HCoV-229E. Genomic DNA was extracted from cultured CD4+ T cells with the QIAamp micro DNA kit.

Per the germline V gene, SGHDN is the CDR1 and FVKESK is the CDR2. V is shortened by 5 bases, J by 1 base, and the region joining them spans 8 bases. Reading from cysteine to phenylalanine, the CDR3 counts 13 amino acids. Only CDR3 DNA remains: 39 bases, in frame from the first base. As concerns this clone: Its antigen specificity is not known. Within one base of it there is no much larger clone, and no base qualities were kept.

The clonotype originates from a human donor who received a COVID-19 vaccine. The sequence joins TRBV14 to TRBJ1-2, and perhaps TRBD1 as D gene, on 6 matching bases. Sample: CD4+ T cells from PBMCs cultured with HCoV-229E spike peptides, taken after COVID-19 vaccination. Interpreted using the paper, the cell subset or site label stands for: HCoV-229E spike overlapping peptide pool stimulation. CDR3 region: CASSLDSNYGYTF. Here is the DNA: TGTGCCAGCAGCTTGGACAGTAACTATGGCTACACCTTC.